Detailed here is one TCR beta chain. The RNA, roughly 0.45 to 1 ug, was put through reverse transcription using random hexamers. Multiplex immunoSEQ PCR targeted 54 Vbeta and 13 Jbeta TCR beta segments. TCRdb itself ran the immunoSEQ multiplex PCR reads through MiXCR, one entry per CDR3 protein. The data contain roughly 100,000 distinct CDR3 sequences, approximately 94% of them singletons. These data belong to a study of CD8 T cells in Susac syndrome. This receptor was taken from a human donor with Susac syndrome. Sequencing was done on a sample of CD8+ T cells from PBMCs.

The CDR3: CASRDRDRVSPLHF. CDR3 coding DNA: TGTGCCAGCAGGGACCGGGACAGGGTTTCACCCCTCCACTTT. This chain links TRBV5-4 with TRBJ1-6, with TRBD1 matching over 9 bases. Germline assignment: CDR1 SGHNT and CDR2 YYREEE (reference sequence). Germline trimming cut 5 bases from V and 9 bases from J; bases unmatched to any gene: 6. This CDR3 is built from 14 residues.